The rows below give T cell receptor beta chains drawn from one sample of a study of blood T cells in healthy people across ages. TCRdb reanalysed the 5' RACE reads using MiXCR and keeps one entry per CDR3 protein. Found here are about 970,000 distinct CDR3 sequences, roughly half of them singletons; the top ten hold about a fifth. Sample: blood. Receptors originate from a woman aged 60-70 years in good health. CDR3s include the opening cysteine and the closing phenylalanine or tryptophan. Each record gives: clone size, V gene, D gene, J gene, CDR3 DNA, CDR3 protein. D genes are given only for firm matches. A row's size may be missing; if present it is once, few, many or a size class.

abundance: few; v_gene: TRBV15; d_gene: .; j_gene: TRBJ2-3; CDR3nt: TGTGCCACCAGCAGGGTCCCGATCACAGATACGCAGTATTTT; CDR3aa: CATSRVPITDTQYF
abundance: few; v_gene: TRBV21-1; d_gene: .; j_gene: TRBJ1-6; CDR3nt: TGTGCCAGCATCTCAGGGTACGGAAATTCACCCCTCCACTTT; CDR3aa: CASISGYGNSPLHF
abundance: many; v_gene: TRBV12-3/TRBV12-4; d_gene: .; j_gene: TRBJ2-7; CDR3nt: TGTGCCAGCAGTTTAGAGGACTACGAGCAGTACTTC; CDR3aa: CASSLEDYEQYF
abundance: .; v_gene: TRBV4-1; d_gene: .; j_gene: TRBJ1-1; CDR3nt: TGCGCCAGCAGCATTTGGCCAGGGGATGGGCCTGAAGCTTTCTTT; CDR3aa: CASSIWPGDGPEAFF
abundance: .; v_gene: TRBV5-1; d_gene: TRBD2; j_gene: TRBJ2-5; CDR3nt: TGCGCCAGCAGCTCAGTATTTGAGCGGGAGACCACTGATCGGAAGCAGTACTTC; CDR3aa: CASSSVFERETTDRKQYF
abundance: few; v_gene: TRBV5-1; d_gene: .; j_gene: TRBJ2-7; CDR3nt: TGCGCCAGCAGCTTGGATGGAATAACCTACGAGCAGTACTTC; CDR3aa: CASSLDGITYEQYF
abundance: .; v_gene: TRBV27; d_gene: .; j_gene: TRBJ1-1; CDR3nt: TGTGCCAGCAGCCTTTATATGAGCACTGAAGCTTTCTTT; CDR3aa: CASSLYMSTEAFF
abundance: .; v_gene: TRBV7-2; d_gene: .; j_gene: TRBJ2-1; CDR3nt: TGTGCCAGCAGCCGAGTGGGGTATGGCTCCTACAATGAGCAGTTCTTC; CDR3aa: CASSRVGYGSYNEQFF
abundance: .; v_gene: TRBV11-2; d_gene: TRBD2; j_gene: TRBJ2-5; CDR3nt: TGTGCCAGCAGCAGAGGGACTAGCGGGAGGGGGCAGACCCAGTACTTC; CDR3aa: CASSRGTSGRGQTQYF
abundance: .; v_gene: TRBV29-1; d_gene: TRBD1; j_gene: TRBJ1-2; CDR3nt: TGCAGCGTTGGGGGACAGCTAATCTATGGCTACACCTTC; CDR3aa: CSVGGQLIYGYTF
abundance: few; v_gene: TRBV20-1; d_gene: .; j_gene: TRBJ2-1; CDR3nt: TGCAGTGCTAGAGGACTGACTAATGAGCAGTTCTTC; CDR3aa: CSARGLTNEQFF
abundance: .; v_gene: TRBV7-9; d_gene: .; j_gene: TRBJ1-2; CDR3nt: TGTGCCAGCAGCTTGTACGTGGGTGGTGGCTACACCTTC; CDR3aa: CASSLYVGGGYTF
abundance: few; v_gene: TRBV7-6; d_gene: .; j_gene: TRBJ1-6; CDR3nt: TGTGCCAGCAGCTTAAACCCCCGATCAACTAATTCACCCCTCCACTTT; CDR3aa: CASSLNPRSTNSPLHF
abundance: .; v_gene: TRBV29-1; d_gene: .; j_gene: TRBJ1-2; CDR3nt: TGCAGCGGCCCCATCATGGGAGGCTACACCTTC; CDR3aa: CSGPIMGGYTF
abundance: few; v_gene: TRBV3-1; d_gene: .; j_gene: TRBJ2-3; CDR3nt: TGTGCCAGCAGCCAAATTAACGCAGATACGCAGTATTTT; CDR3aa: CASSQINADTQYF
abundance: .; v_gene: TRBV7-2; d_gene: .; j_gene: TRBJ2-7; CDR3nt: TGTGCCAGCAGCTTAGCTGTAAACTCCTACGAGCGGTACTTC; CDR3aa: CASSLAVNSYERYF
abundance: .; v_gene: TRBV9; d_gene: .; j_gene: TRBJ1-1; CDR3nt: TGTGCCAGCAGCGTCGGACCGGGGAGCACTGAAGCTTTCTTT; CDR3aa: CASSVGPGSTEAFF
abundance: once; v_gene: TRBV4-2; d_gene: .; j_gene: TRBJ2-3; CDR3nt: TGTGCCAGCAGCCAGCCTACAACAGGGGATACGCAGTATTTT; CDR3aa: CASSQPTTGDTQYF
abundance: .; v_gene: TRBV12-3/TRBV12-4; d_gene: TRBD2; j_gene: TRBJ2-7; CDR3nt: TGTGCCAGCAGTTTGGGTCTAGCGGGAGTAAAAACCTACGAGCAGTACTTC; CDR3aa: CASSLGLAGVKTYEQYF
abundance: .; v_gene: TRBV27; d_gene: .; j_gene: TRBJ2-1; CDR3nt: TGTGCCAGCTGGAGGGGGCAGGGCAATGAGCAGTTCTTC; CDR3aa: CASWRGQGNEQFF
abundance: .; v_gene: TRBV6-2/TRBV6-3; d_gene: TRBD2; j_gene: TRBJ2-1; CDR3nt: TGTGCCAGCAGTCCGGGACTAGCGAATGGTCGAGACAGGTTCTTC; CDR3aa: CASSPGLANGRDRFF
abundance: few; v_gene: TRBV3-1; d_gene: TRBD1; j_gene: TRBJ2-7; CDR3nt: TGTGCCAGCGGGCGGGCAGGGGGCTACGAGCAGTACTTC; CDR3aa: CASGRAGGYEQYF
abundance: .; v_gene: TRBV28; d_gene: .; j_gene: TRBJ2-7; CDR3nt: TGTGCCAGCAGTTTCTACAGAACCTACGAGCAGTACTTC; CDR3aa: CASSFYRTYEQYF
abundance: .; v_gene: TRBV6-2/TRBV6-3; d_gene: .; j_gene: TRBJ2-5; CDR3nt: TGTGCCAGCAGTTACTCCCCCGCTAGCGAAGAGACCCAGTACTTC; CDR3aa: CASSYSPASEETQYF
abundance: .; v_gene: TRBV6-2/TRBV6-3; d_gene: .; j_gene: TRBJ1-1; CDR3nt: TGTGCCAGCAGTTCGGGGGTATTTGAAGCTTTCTTT; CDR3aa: CASSSGVFEAFF
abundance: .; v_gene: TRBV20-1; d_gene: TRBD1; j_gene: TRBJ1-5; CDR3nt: TGCAGTGTTCCGGGACAGGGAGGCAATCAGCCCCAGCATTTT; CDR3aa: CSVPGQGGNQPQHF
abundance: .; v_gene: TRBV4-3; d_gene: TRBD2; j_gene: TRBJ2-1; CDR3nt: TGCGCCAGCAGCCAGACGCGGGGGACTAGCCCGTTCTTC; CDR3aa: CASSQTRGTSPFF
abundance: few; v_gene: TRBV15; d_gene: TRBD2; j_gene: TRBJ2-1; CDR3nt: TGTGCCACCAGCAGAGTAGAACTAGCGAGAAATGAGCAGTTCTTC; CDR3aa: CATSRVELARNEQFF
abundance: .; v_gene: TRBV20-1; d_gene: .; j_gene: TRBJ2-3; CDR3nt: TGCAGTGCTAGAGATGGGAGGGGGGACACAGATACGCAGTATTTT; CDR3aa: CSARDGRGDTDTQYF
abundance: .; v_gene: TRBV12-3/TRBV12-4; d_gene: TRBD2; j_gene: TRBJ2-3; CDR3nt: TGTGCCAGCAGCCTTTTTACTAGCGGCACAGATACGCAGTATTTT; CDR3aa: CASSLFTSGTDTQYF
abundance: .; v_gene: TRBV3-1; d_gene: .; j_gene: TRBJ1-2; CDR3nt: TGTGCCAGCCACGGGGCCAGTCTAAACTATGGCTACACCTTC; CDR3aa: CASHGASLNYGYTF
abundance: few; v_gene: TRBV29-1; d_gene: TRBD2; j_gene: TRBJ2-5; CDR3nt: TGCAGCGTTGATGGACTAGCGGGATGGGCCCAAGAGACCCAGTACTTC; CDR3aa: CSVDGLAGWAQETQYF
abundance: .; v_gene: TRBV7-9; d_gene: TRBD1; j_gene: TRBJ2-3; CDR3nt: TGTGCCAGCACCGCAGGGGGTACGCAGTATTTT; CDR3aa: CASTAGGTQYF
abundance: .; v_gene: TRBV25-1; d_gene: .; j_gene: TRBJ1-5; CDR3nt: TGTGCCAGCAGTGGGTATAATAGCAATCAGCCCCAGCATTTT; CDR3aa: CASSGYNSNQPQHF
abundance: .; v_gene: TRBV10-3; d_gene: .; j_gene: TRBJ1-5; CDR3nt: TGTGCCATCTGGCTGGGCAGGGTCGATCAGCCCCAGCATTTT; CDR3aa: CAIWLGRVDQPQHF
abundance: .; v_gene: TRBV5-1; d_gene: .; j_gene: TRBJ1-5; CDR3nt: TGCGCCAGCAGCTTCGGGACGGAGCGCGGTCAGCCCCAGCATTTT; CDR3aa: CASSFGTERGQPQHF
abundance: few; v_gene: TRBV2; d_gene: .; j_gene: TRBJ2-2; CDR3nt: TGTGCCAGCAGGGGGGCCGCGAACACCGGGGAGCTGTTTTTT; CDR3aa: CASRGAANTGELFF
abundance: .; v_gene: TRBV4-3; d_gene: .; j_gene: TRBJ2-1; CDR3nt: TGCGCCAGCAGCCCACTGGGACAATTCAATGAGCAGTTCTTC; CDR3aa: CASSPLGQFNEQFF
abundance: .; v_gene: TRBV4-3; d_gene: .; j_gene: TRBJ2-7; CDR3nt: TGCGCCAGCAGCCAAGATACATACTACGAGCAGTACTTC; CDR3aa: CASSQDTYYEQYF
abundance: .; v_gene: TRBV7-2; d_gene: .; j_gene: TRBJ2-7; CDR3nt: TGTGCCAGCAGCTTAGCTGCGGGGAAGTACAATGAGCAGTACTTC; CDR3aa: CASSLAAGKYNEQYF
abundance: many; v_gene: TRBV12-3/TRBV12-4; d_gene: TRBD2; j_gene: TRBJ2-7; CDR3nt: TGTGCCAGCAGCTTAGCGGGGCATTCCTACGAGCAGTACTTC; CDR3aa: CASSLAGHSYEQYF
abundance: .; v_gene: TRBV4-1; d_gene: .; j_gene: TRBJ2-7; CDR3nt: TGCGCCAGCAGCCACGACAGGACCTACGAGCAGTACTTC; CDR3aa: CASSHDRTYEQYF
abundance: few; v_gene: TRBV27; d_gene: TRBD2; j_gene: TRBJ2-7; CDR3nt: TGTGCCAGCAGCATTAGCGGGACGTATTACGAGCAGTACTTC; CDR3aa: CASSISGTYYEQYF
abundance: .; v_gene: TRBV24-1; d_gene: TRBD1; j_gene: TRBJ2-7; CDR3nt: TGTGCCACCAGCGGACAGGGTTACGAGCAGTACTTC; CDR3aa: CATSGQGYEQYF
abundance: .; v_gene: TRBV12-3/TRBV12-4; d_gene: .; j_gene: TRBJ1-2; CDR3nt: TGTGCCAGCAGTTCTAGCACCGAACGTGGCGGCTACACCTTC; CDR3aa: CASSSSTERGGYTF
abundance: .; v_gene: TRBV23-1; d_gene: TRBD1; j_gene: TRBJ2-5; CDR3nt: TGCGCCAGCAGGCAATCGGGGCCGGGACAGGCTTTCGAAGAGACCCAGTACTTC; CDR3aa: CASRQSGPGQAFEETQYF
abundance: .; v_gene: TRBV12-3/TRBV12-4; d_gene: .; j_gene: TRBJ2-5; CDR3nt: TGTGCCAGCAAAGGGGCCGGTATAGAGACCCAGTACTTC; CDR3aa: CASKGAGIETQYF
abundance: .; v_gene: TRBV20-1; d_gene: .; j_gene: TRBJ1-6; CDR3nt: TGCAGTGCTAGAGATCCAACAGGGACAATGGATTCACCCCTCCACTTT; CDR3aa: CSARDPTGTMDSPLHF
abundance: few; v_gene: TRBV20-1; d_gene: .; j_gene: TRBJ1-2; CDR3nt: TGCAGTGCTAGAGAGAGACACGGAGTGTCCTATGGCTACACCTTC; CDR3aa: CSARERHGVSYGYTF
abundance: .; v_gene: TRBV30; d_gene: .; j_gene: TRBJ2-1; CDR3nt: TGTGCCTGGAGTGGGACTTTCTACAATGAGCAGTTCTTC; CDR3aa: CAWSGTFYNEQFF
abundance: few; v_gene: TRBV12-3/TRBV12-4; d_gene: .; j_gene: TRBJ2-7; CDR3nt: TGTGCCAGCAGTGTAGTTCTAGCAGGCGAGCAGTACTTC; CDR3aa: CASSVVLAGEQYF
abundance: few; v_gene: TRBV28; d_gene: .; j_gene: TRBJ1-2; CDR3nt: TGTGCCAGCACGGCATACTATGGCTACACCTTC; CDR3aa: CASTAYYGYTF
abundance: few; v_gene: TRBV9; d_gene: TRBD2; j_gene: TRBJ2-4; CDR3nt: TGTGCCAGCAGCGCCCAGTCCGGGACTAGCGGCCTCCTAGCCAAAAACATTCAGTACTTC; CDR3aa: CASSAQSGTSGLLAKNIQYF
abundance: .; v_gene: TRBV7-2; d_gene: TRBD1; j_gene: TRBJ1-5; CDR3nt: TGTGCCAGCAGCCCCGGCGGCACAGGGGGTAGGACCCAGCCCCAGCATTTT; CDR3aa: CASSPGGTGGRTQPQHF
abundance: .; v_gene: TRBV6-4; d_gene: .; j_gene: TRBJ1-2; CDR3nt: TGTGCCAGCAGTGAGCGGGCGAGGGAAGGCTACACCTTC; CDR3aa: CASSERAREGYTF
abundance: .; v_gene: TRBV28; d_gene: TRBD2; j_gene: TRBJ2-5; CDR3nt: TGTGCCAGCAGTGCCTTTTTCGGAGTCGGGAGGGATCACCAAGAGACCCAGTACTTC; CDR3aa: CASSAFFGVGRDHQETQYF
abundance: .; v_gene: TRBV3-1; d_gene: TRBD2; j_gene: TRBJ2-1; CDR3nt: TGTGCCAGCAGCGTACTAGCGACTGGGGTCTATGAGCAGTTCTTC; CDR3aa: CASSVLATGVYEQFF
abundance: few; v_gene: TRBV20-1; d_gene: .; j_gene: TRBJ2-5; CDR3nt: TGCAGTGCTAGAGATTGGGCAGGGCCTCAAGAGACCCAGTACTTC; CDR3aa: CSARDWAGPQETQYF
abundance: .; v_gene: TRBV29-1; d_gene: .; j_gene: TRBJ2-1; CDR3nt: TGCAGCGTTGATCAGCCGGCTAGCACAGTACTCAATGAGCAGTTCTTC; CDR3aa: CSVDQPASTVLNEQFF
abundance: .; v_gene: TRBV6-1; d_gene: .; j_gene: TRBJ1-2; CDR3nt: TGTGCCAGCAGCCAAACCCGAACACGGAAAATACACTATGGCTACACCTTC; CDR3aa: CASSQTRTRKIHYGYTF